This T cell receptor (beta chain) was sequenced for a study of blood T cell repertoires in COVID-19. About the research overall: The United States, Italy and Spain supplied acute and convalescent COVID-19 samples.

Only in-frame clones appear in the TCRdb table, and some are missing; sequencing was by immunoSEQ multiplex PCR. The sample shows tens of thousands of clones, 80% of them seen only once. Trimming shortened V by 5 bases and J by 2 bases, and 7 bases separated the two germline ends. The CDR3 is 14 amino acids. Per germline, CDR1 MDHEN and CDR2 SYDVKM. The sequenced sample consisted of peripheral blood. The chain employs TRBV28 and TRBJ2-6; weak D call: TRBD2 (5 bases). The clonotype originates from a man between 65 and 80 years old who had recovered from COVID-19. CDR3 loop: CASSSGTGANVLTF. The CDR3, as DNA: TGTGCCAGCAGTAGCGGCACTGGGGCCAACGTCCTGACTTTC. Variable domain in full (rest from reference TRBV28 and TRBJ2-6): DVKVTQSSRYLVKRTGEKVFLECVQDMDHENMFWYRQDPGLGLRLIYFSYDVKMKEKGDIPEGYSVSREKKERFSLILESASTNQTSMYLCASSSGTGANVLTFGAGSRLTVL.